This passage covers 21 T cell receptor beta chains from one sample sequenced in a study of T cells in Graves' hyperthyroidism and ophthalmopathy. Amplified regions were TCR beta CDR3 sequences from RNA transcripts. A set of HTBI primers served as the primers for a first-round RT-PCR of the TCR CDR3. Via MiXCR, TCRdb re-called the multiplex PCR reads, giving one row per CDR3 protein. The sample has about 600,000 distinct CDR3 sequences; 14% are singletons. The sample taken for sequencing was blood. The receptors were gathered from a woman aged 45-65 years with Graves' ophthalmopathy.

This clonotype was seen repeatedly, ten times or more. This chain links TRBV30 with TRBJ2-2; 8 bases agree with TRBD1. Germline CDR1 GTSNPN, CDR2 SVGIG (reference sequence). V was clipped by 2 bases and J by 4 bases; unmatched bases: 6. This CDR3 region has 15 residues. The CDR3 DNA sequence: TGTGCCTGGAGTACTGGACAGGGTATCACCGGGGAGCTGTTTTTT. Its translation: CAWSTGQGITGELFF.

This chain uses TRBV6-2 or TRBV6-3 with TRBJ2-1; either TRBD1 or TRBD2 may supply D (5 bases each). The CDR3 is 15 amino acids. The V gene's germline CDR1 is MNHEY and CDR2 SVGEGT. V shed 5 bases and J shed 0 bases, with 11 bases lying between them. The CDR3 protein is CASSDSRGSYNEQFF. The CDR3 DNA is TGTGCCAGCAGTGATTCGAGGGGCTCCTACAATGAGCAGTTCTTC.

This rearrangement joins TRBV4-1 to TRBJ1-2; the D gene is possibly TRBD1 (5 bases). V lost 1 base to trimming and J lost 0 bases, with 15 bases between them. Germline loops: CDR1 MGHRA, CDR2 YSYEKL. This CDR3 is built from 17 residues. Here the CDR3 DNA reads TGCGCCAGCAGCCAAGTAGTTACAGGCCGCGCTAACTATGGCTACACCTTC. This translates into CASSQVVTGRANYGYTF.

On this clonotype: A much larger clone differs from this one at a single base, so this may be a read error. The chain recombines TRBV27 with TRBJ1-6; a possible D gene is TRBD1 (5 bases). Germline V gene lookup returns CDR1 MNHEY and CDR2 SMNVEV (reference sequence). The CDR3 is 14 amino acids. The CDR3: CASSFRGSYSPLYF. CDR3 nucleotide sequence: TGTGCCAGCAGTTTCCGGGGCAGTTATTCACCCCTCTACTTT.

Many counts were recorded for this clonotype. This sequence joins TRBV7-9 and TRBJ1-1; TRBD1 agrees at 7 bases. Germline CDR1 is SEHNR and CDR2 is FQNEAQ (reference sequence). The CDR3 is 13 residues long. V shed 4 bases, J shed 4 bases, and the junction held 3 bases outside the gene matches. CDR3 sequence reads: CASSSYRGTEAFF. The CDR3 nucleotides read TGTGCCAGCAGCTCGTACAGGGGCACTGAAGCTTTCTTT. The whole variable domain, remainder taken from reference TRBV7-9 and TRBJ1-1, is DTGVSQNPRHKITKRGQNVTFRCDPISEHNRLYWYRQTLGQGPEFLTYFQNEAQLEKSRLLSDRFSAERPKGSFSTLEIQRTEQGDSAMYLCASSSYRGTEAFFGQGTRLTVV.

The J gene is TRBJ1-4, the V gene TRBV28; 7 bases line up with TRBD1. The CDR3 consists of 15 residues. The V and J ends lost 4 bases and 7 bases, in that order; junction bases with no gene match: 9. Germline values: CDR1 MDHEN, CDR2 SYDVKM. CDR3 amino acids: CASSSDRVGIEKLFF. The CDR3 DNA follows: TGTGCCAGCAGTTCCGACAGGGTAGGGATTGAAAAACTGTTTTTT.

This clonotype was seen more than once but under ten times. The CDR3 is CASTRGWTEAFF. The CDR3 region has the DNA TGTGCCAGCACGAGGGGTTGGACTGAAGCTTTCTTT. The chain recombines TRBV2 with TRBJ1-1; D might be TRBD1 (5 bases). CDR1 and CDR2 from the germline V gene are SNHLY and FYNNEI. This CDR3 has 12 residues. V gave up 7 bases and J gave up 5 bases, with 11 bases separating them.

This clonotype was detected many times. The rearrangement links TRBV6-2 or TRBV6-3 to TRBJ1-1; 8 bases map to TRBD1. V lost 2 bases to trimming and J lost 3 bases; unmatched junction nucleotides: 8. The CDR3 length is 16 residues. Germline V lookup: CDR1 MNHEY, CDR2 SVGEGT. The CDR3 reads CASSYAGRGLDTEAFF. CDR3 bases: TGTGCCAGCAGTTACGCCGGCAGGGGGCTGGACACTGAAGCTTTCTTT.

The chain is built from TRBV7-2 and TRBJ2-2; D is ambiguous. Germline assignment: CDR1 SGHTA and CDR2 FQGNSA. Deletions cut 5 bases from V and 7 bases from J, with 8 bases between. The CDR3 covers 12 residues. This CDR3 is CASSPIIGELFF. CDR3 in DNA: TGTGCCAGCAGCCCAATTATCGGGGAGCTGTTTTTT.

This clonotype was counted at least ten times. The chain recombines TRBV20-1 with TRBJ2-7; TRBD2 aligns across 7 bases. Germline V gives CDR1 DFQATT, CDR2 SNEGSKA (reference sequence). This CDR3 is built from 14 residues. V dropped 6 bases and J dropped 0; count of bases not matched to a gene: 8. CDR3: CSAQVGGSSYEQYF. CDR3 bases: TGCAGTGCACAAGTGGGGGGGTCCTCCTACGAGCAGTACTTC.

This clonotype was picked up many times. The CDR3 here is CASSSPREGNPYGYTF. The CDR3 DNA reads TGTGCCAGCAGTTCACCTCGGGAGGGGAACCCCTATGGCTACACCTTC. This chain links TRBV27 with TRBJ1-2; D is perhaps TRBD1 (5 bases). Germline loops: CDR1 MNHEY, CDR2 SMNVEV (reference sequence). The CDR3 covers 16 residues. The V end lost 4 bases, the J end lost 4 bases, and 19 bases lay between the germline ends.

This clonotype was detected ten times or more. The gene calls are TRBV6-2 or TRBV6-3 and TRBJ1-1, with TRBD1 matching 7 bases. CDR1 and CDR2 from the germline V gene are MNHEY and SVGEGT. The CDR3 consists of 14 residues. Trimming cost V 2 bases and J 4 bases; bases outside gene matches: 4. The CDR3 region has the DNA TGTGCCAGCAGTTACGGGACAGAGACCACTGAAGCTTTCTTT. Translating it yields CASSYGTETTEAFF.

A note on this clonotype: One junction end does not reproduce the germline sequence, and a read error may be involved. The chain has TRBV7-3 and TRBJ2-3, with D tentatively TRBD2 (5 bases). The CDR3 spans 15 residues. Germline values: CDR1 SGHTA, CDR2 FQGTGA. The CDR3 DNA reads TGTGCCAGCAGCTCATACACAGCTAGCACAGATACGCGGTATTTT. It is translated as CASSSYTASTDTRYF.

This clonotype has a count of ten or more. V and J are TRBV11-1 and TRBJ2-3; TRBD2 matches 13 bases. Germline values: CDR1 SGHAT, CDR2 FQDESV (reference sequence). The CDR3 has 16 amino acids. With 5 bases clipped from V and 3 bases from J, the junction kept 5 bases outside the gene matches. This chain's CDR3 is CASSLLAGGPTDTQYF. CDR3 bases: TGTGCCAGCAGCCTACTAGCGGGAGGGCCAACAGATACGCAGTATTTT.

This clonotype was seen a handful of times. The J gene is TRBJ2-3, the V gene TRBV2, with TRBD2 as a possible D gene (6 bases). Trimming took off 3 bases at V and 2 bases at J, with 12 bases between the two ends. The CDR3 contains 15 residues. CDR1 and CDR2 (germline): SNHLY, FYNNEI. The CDR3: CASSDRGIYTDTQYF. The DNA for the CDR3 is TGTGCCAGCAGTGATCGCGGGATCTACACAGATACGCAGTATTTT.

The chain is built from TRBV7-3 and TRBJ2-2, with 12 bases that match TRBD2. The ends lost 5 bases at V and 4 bases at J; junction bases unmatched: 11. The CDR3 has 18 residues. Germline lookup yields CDR1 SGHTA and CDR2 FQGTGA. The CDR3 region is CASSLPPTSGGITGELFF. The CDR3 bases are TGTGCCAGCAGCCTACCCCCAACTAGCGGGGGGATCACCGGGGAGCTGTTTTTT.

This rearrangement joins TRBV24-1 to TRBJ2-1; tentative D call: TRBD1 (6 bases). The V gene's germline CDR1 is KGHDR and CDR2 SFDVKD. This CDR3 spans 15 amino acids. The V gene lost 6 bases and the J gene lost 4 bases, with 15 bases spanning the gap. For the CDR3, the DNA is TGTGCCACCAGTCCCGGGACATCTTCTTACAATGAGCAGTTCTTC. This codes for CATSPGTSSYNEQFF.

There are many counts of this clonotype. V gene TRBV2 combines with J gene TRBJ1-1; no clear D. CDR3 length equals 14 residues. Germline V gene data show CDR1 as SNHLY and CDR2 as FYNNEI. Trimming removed 3 bases at V and 9 bases at J, with 17 bases between. The CDR3, as DNA: TGTGCCAGCAGTGATTGGGCAGGCGGTAATAAAGCTTTCTTT. It is translated as CASSDWAGGNKAFF.

The chain uses TRBV20-1 and TRBJ2-7; TRBD2 agrees at 10 bases. The trim removed 0 bases at V and 7 bases at J, leaving 9 bases unmatched. Germline V gene data show CDR1 as DFQATT and CDR2 as SNEGSKA (reference sequence). The CDR3 sequence is 15 residues long. The CDR3 DNA follows: TGCAGTGCTAGAGAAGGTAGCGGGAGGTTTCGGGAGCAGTACTTC. It translates to CSAREGSGRFREQYF.

This clonotype was recorded at least ten times. V usage is TRBV7-3 and J usage is TRBJ2-3; D is ambiguous. The CDR3 has 13 residues. The V gene's germline CDR1 is SGHTA and CDR2 FQGTGA. The ends were cut back, 6 bases at V and 2 bases at J, with 9 bases in the middle. The CDR3 coding sequence is TGTGCCAGCAGTTCTTTGGACACAGATACGCAGTATTTT. It encodes CASSSLDTDTQYF.

This clonotype was detected ten times or more. The rearrangement uses TRBV29-1 and TRBJ2-7, with D possibly being TRBD2 (5 bases). Trimming removed 4 bases at V and 0 bases at J, with 13 bases between. Germline CDR1 reads SQVTM; CDR2 reads ANQGSEA. The length of the CDR3 is 14 residues. CDR3 region: CSVVSQRSSYEQYF. DNA of the CDR3: TGCAGCGTTGTAAGCCAGCGGAGCTCCTACGAGCAGTACTTC.